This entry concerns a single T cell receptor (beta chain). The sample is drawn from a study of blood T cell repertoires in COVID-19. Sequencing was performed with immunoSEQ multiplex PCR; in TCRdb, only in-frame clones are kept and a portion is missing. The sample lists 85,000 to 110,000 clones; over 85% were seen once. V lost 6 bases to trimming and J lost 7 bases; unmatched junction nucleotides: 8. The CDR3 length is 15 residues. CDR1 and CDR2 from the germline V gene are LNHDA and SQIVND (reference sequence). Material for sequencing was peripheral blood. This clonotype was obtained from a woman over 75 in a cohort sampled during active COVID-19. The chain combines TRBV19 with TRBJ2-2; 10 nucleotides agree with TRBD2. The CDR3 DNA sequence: TGTGCCAGTAGGGTAGCGGGAGGTAATATCGGGGAGCTGTTTTTT. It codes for CASRVAGGNIGELFF.